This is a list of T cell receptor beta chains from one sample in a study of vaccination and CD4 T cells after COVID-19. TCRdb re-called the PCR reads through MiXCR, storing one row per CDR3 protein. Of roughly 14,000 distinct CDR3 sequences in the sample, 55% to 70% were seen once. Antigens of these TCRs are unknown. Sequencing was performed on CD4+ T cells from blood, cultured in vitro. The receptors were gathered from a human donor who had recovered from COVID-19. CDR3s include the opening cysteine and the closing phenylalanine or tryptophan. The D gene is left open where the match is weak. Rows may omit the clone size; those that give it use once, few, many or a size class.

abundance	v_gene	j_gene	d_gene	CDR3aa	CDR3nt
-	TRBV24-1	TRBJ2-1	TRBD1	CATSEATGGWNNEQFF	TGTGCCACCAGTGAGGCTACAGGGGGCTGGAACAATGAGCAGTTCTTC
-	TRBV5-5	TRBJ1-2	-	CASSLDDSGGGYTF	TGTGCCAGCAGCTTGGACGACAGTGGCGGAGGCTACACCTTC
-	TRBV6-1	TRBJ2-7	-	CASSGKRNSYEQYF	TGTGCCAGCAGTGGGAAGCGGAACTCCTACGAGCAGTACTTC
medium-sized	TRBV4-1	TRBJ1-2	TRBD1	CASSQKGAVRGYTF	TGCGCCAGCAGCCAAAAGGGGGCAGTGCGTGGCTACACCTTC
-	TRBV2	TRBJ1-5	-	CATRKDSNQPQHF	TGTGCCACCCGAAAAGATAGCAATCAGCCCCAGCATTTT
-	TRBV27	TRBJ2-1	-	CASKRTGALYNEQFF	TGTGCCAGCAAACGGACGGGAGCCCTCTACAATGAGCAGTTCTTC
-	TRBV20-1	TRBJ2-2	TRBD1	CSADNRGQYAGELFF	TGCAGTGCGGACAACAGGGGGCAATACGCCGGGGAGCTGTTTTTT
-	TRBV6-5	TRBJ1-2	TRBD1	CASSNSWTGGYGYTF	TGTGCCAGCAGTAACTCCTGGACAGGGGGCTATGGCTACACCTTC
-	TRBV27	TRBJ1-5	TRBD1	CASSFEGAGNQPQHF	TGTGCCAGCAGTTTTGAGGGGGCAGGCAATCAGCCCCAGCATTTT
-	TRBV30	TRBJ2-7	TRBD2	CAWSVPQTFSGRDHEQYF	TGTGCCTGGAGTGTACCCCAGACATTTAGCGGGAGGGATCACGAGCAGTACTTC
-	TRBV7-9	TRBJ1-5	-	CASSFGGFGNQPQHF	TGTGCCAGCAGCTTCGGAGGGTTTGGCAATCAGCCCCAGCATTTT
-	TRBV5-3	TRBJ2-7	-	CARSFCIRRGSYEQYF	TGTGCCAGAAGTTTTTGTATTAGGAGGGGCTCCTACGAGCAGTACTTC
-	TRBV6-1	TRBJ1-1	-	CASSPVPGEAFF	TGTGCCAGCAGCCCGGTCCCCGGGGAGGCTTTCTTT
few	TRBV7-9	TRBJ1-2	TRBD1	CASSLATGIKNYGYTF	TGTGCCAGCAGCTTAGCGACAGGGATAAAGAACTATGGCTACACCTTC
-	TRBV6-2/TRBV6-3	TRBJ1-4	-	CASRTVFATNEKLFF	TGTGCCAGCAGGACCGTATTTGCAACTAATGAAAAACTGTTTTTT
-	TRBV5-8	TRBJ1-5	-	CASSSPGNQPQHF	TGTGCCAGCAGCTCCCCAGGTAATCAGCCCCAGCATTTT
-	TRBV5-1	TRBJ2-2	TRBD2	CASRRTSENTGELFF	TGCGCCAGCAGAAGGACTAGCGAGAACACCGGGGAGCTGTTTTTT
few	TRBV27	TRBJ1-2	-	CASSSIAPWGYTF	TGTGCCAGCAGTTCCATAGCCCCATGGGGCTACACCTTC
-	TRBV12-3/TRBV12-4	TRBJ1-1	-	CASSFLKGEGTEAFF	TGTGCCAGCAGTTTTTTGAAGGGCGAGGGGACTGAAGCTTTCTTT
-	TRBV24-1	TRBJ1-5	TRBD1	CATSDREGQPQHF	TGTGCCACCAGCGACAGGGAAGGTCAGCCCCAGCATTTT
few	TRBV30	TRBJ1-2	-	CAWSVSSLWGRTVGVAYGYTF	TGTGCCTGGAGTGTGAGCTCCCTGTGGGGGAGGACGGTCGGGGTGGCCTATGGCTACACCTTC
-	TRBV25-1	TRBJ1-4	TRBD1	CASSQPLQGGEKLFF	TGTGCCAGCAGTCAACCATTACAGGGGGGTGAAAAACTGTTTTTT
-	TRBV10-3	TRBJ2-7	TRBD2	CAIRSGSVSYEQYF	TGTGCCATCAGGAGCGGGAGTGTCTCCTACGAGCAGTACTTC
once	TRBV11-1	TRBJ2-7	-	CASSRGFLWEQYF	TGTGCCAGCAGTAGGGGATTCCTGTGGGAGCAGTACTTC
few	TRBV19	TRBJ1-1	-	CASSKIWDPTRAFF	TGTGCCAGTAGTAAGATTTGGGACCCAACCAGAGCTTTCTTT
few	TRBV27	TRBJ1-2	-	CASSRTAANYGYTF	TGTGCCAGCAGCCGGACTGCGGCTAACTATGGCTACACCTTC
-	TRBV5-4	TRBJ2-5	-	CASSLVQAGGETQYF	TGTGCCAGCAGCTTGGTGCAAGCCGGTGGAGAGACCCAGTACTTC
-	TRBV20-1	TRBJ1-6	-	CSARDGPLNSPLHF	TGCAGTGCTAGAGATGGCCCTCTAAACTCACCCCTCCACTTT
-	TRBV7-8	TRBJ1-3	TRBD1	CASSFDRVSGNTIYF	TGTGCCAGCAGCTTCGACAGGGTCTCTGGAAACACCATATATTTT
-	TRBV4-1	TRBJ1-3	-	CASSQDGRRGNTIYF	TGCGCCAGCAGCCAAGATGGAAGGAGGGGAAACACCATATATTTT
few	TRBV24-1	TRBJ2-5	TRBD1	CATSDTGTEETQYF	TGTGCCACCAGTGACACCGGGACAGAAGAGACCCAGTACTTC
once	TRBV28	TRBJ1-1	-	CASSPDTGGSTEAFF	TGTGCCAGCAGCCCTGACACCGGAGGGAGCACTGAAGCTTTCTTT
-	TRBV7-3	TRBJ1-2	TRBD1	CASSSGQPYGYTF	TGTGCCAGCAGCTCGGGACAGCCCTATGGCTACACCTTC
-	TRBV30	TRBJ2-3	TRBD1	CAWSVLRGRSADTQYF	TGTGCCTGGAGTGTACTTAGGGGGCGATCGGCAGATACGCAGTATTTT
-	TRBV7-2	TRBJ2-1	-	CASSQGGQSYNEQFF	TGTGCCAGCAGCCAGGGGGGACAGTCCTACAATGAGCAGTTCTTC
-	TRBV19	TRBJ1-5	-	CASSIQTGIQHF	TGTGCCAGTAGTATCCAGACAGGAATCCAGCATTTT
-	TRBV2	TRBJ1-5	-	CASSDDSTRRSNQPQHF	TGTGCCAGCAGTGACGACTCAACCAGGCGGAGCAATCAGCCCCAGCATTTT
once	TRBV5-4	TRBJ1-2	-	CASSLADRGYTF	TGTGCCAGCAGCTTAGCGGATCGTGGCTACACCTTC
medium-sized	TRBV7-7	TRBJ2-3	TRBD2	CASSLGLAGTDTQYF	TGTGCTAGCAGCTTAGGCCTAGCGGGCACAGATACGCAGTATTTT
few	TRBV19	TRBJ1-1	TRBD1	CASYDLGTEGTEAFF	TGTGCCAGTTATGACTTGGGGACAGAAGGCACTGAAGCTTTCTTT
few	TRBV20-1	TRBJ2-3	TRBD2	CSARSTGTSGPPVDTQYF	TGCAGTGCTAGATCCACCGGGACTAGCGGTCCCCCGGTAGATACGCAGTATTTT
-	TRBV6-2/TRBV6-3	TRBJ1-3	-	CASSYGRGDRTGNTIYF	TGTGCCAGCAGTTACGGCAGAGGAGACAGAACTGGAAACACCATATATTTT
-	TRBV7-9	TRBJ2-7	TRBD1	CASSLAWDSPYEQYF	TGTGCCAGCAGCTTAGCGTGGGACAGCCCCTACGAGCAGTACTTC
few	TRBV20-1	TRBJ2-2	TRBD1	CSAREETGGFTGELFF	TGCAGTGCTAGAGAGGAGACAGGGGGTTTCACCGGGGAGCTGTTTTTT
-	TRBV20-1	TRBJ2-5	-	CSAPGTRGETQYF	TGCAGTGCTCCGGGGACCCGGGGCGAGACCCAGTACTTC